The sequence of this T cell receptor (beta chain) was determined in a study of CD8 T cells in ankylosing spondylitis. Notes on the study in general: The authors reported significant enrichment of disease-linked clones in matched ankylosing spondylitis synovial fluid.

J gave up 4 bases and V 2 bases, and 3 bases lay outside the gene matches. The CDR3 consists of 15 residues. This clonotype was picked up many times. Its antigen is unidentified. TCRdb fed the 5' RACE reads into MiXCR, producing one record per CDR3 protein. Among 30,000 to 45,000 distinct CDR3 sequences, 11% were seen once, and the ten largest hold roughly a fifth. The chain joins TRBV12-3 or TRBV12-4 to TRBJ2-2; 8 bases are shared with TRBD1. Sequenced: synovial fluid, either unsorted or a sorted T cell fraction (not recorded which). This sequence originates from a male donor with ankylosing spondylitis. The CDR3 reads CASSLRQGITGELFF. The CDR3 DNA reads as TGTGCCAGCAGTTTACGACAGGGGATCACCGGGGAGCTGTTTTTT.